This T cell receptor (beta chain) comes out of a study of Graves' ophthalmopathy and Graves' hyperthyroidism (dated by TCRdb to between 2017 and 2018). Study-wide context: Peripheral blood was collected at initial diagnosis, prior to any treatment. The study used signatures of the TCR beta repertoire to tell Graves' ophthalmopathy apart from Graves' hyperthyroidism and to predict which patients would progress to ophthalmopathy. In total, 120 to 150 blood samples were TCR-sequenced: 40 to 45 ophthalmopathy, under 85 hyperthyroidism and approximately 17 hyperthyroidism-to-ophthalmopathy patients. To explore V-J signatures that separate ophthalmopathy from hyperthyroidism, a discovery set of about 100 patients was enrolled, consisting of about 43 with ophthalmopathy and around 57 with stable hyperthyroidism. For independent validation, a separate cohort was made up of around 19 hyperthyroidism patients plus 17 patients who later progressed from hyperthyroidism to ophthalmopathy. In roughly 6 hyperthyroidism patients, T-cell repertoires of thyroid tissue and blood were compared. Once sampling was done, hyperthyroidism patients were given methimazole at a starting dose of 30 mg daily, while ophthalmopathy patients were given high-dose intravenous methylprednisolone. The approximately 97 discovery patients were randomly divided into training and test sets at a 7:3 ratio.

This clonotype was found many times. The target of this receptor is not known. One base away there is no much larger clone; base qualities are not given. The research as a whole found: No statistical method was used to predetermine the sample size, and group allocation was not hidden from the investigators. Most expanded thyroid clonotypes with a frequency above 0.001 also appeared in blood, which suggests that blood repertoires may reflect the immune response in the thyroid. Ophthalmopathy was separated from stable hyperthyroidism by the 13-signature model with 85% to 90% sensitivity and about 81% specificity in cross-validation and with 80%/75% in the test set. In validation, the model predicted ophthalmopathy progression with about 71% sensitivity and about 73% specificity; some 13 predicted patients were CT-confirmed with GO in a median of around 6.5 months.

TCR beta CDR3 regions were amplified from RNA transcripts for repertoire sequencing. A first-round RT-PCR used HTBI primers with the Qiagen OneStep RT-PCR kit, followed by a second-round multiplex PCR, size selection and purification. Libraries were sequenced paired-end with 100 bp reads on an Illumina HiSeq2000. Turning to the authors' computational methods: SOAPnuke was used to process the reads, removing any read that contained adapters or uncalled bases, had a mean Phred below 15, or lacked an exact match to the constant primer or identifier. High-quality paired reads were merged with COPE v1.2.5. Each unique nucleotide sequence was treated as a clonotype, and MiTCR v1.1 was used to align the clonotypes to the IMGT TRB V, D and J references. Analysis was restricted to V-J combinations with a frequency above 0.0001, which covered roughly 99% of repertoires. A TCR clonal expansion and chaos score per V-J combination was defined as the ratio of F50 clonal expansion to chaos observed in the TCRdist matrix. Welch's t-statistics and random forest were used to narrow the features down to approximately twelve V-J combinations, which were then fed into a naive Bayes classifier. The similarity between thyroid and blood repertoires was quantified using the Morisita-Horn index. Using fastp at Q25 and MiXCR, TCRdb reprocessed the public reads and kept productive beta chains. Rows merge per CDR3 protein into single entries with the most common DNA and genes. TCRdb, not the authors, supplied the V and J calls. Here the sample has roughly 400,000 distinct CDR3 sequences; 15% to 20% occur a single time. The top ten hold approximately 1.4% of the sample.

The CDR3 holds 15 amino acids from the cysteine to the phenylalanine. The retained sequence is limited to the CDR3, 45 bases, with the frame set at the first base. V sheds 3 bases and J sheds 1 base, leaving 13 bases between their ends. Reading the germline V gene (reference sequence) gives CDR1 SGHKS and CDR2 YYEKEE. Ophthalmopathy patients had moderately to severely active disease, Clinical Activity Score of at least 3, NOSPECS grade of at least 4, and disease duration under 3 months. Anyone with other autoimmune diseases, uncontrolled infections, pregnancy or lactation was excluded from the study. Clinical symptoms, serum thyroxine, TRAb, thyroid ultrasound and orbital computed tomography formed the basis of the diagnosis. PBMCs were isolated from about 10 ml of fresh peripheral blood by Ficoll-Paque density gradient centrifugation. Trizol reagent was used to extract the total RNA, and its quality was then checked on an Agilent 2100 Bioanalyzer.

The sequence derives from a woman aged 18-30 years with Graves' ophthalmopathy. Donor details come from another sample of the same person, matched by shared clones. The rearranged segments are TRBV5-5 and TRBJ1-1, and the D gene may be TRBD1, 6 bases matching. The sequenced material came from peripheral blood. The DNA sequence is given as TGTGCCAGCAGCTCAAATGCACAGGGGAACACTGAAGCTTTCTTT. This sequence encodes CASSSNAQGNTEAFF.